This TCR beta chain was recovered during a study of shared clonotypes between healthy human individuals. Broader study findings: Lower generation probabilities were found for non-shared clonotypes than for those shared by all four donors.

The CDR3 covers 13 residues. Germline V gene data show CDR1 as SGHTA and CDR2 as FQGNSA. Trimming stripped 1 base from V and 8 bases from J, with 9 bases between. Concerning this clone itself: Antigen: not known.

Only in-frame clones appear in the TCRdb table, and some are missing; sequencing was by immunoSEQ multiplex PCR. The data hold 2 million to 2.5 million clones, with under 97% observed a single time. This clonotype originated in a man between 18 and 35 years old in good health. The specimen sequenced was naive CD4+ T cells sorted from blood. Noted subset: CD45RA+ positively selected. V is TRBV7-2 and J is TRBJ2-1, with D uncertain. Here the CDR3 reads CASSLVRRDEQFF. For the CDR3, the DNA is TGTGCCAGCAGCTTAGTCCGCCGGGATGAGCAGTTCTTC.